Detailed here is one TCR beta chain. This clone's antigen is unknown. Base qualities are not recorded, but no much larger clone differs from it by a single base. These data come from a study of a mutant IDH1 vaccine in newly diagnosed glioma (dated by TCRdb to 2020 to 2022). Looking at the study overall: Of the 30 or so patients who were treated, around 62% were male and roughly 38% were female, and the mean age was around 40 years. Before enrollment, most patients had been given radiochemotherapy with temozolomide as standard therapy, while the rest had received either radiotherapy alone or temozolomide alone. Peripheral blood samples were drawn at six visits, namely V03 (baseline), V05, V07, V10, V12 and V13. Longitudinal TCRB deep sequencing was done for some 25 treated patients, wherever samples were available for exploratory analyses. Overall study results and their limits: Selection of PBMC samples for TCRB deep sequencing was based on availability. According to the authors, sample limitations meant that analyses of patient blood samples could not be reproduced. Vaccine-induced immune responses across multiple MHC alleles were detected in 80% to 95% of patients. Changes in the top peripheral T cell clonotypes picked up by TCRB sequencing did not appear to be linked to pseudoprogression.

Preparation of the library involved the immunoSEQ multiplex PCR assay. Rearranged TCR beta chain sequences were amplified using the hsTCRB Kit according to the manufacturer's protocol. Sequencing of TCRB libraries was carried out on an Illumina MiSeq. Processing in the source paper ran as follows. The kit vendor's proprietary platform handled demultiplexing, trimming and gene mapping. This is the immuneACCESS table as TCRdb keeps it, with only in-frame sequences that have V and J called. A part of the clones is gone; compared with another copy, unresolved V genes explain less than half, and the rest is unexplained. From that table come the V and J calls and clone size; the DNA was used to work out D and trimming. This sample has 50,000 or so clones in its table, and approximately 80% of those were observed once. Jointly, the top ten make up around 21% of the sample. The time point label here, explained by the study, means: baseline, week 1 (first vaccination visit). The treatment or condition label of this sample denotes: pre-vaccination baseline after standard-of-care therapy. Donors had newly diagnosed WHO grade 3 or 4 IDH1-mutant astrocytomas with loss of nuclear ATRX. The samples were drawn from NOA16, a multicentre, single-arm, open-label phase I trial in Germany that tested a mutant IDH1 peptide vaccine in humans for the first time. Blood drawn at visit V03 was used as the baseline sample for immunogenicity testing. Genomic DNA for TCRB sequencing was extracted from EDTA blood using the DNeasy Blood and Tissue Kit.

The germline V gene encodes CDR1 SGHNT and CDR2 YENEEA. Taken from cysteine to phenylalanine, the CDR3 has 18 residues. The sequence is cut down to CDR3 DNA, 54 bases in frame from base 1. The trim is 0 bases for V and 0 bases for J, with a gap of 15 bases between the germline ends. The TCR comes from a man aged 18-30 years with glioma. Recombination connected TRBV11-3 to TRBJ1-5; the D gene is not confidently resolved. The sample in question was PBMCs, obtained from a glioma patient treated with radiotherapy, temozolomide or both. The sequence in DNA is TGTGCCAGCAGCTTAGATAGCCCGGGAGGTTATAGCAATCAGCCCCAGCATTTT. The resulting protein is CASSLDSPGGYSNQPQHF. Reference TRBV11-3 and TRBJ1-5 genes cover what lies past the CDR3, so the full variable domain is EAGVVQSPRYKIIEKKQPVAFWCNPISGHNTLYWYLQNLGQGPELLIRYENEEAVDDSQLPKDRFSAERLKGVDSTLKIQPAELGDSAVYLCASSLDSPGGYSNQPQHFGDGTRLSIL.